The 15 T cell receptor beta chains below were found in one sample sequenced in a study of T cell responses to AZD1222 COVID-19 vaccine. TCRdb's copy holds only in-frame clones and misses some; the assay was immunoSEQ multiplex PCR. The sample lists roughly 100,000 clones, roughly nine tenths occurring once. The sequences come from peripheral blood, collected 28 days after the second AZD1222 dose. These receptors originate from an adult who received the AZD1222 COVID-19 vaccine.

The chain uses TRBV19 and TRBJ1-1; D is undetermined. Trimming took 0 bases from V and 9 from J, leaving 11 bases between them. Per germline, CDR1 LNHDA and CDR2 SQIVND (reference sequence). The CDR3 has 13 residues. This CDR3 is CASSIDFRSKAFF. CDR3 bases: TGTGCCAGTAGTATAGATTTTCGGAGCAAAGCTTTCTTT. Supplemented by reference TRBV19 and TRBJ1-1, the full variable domain reads DGGITQSPKYLFRKEGQNVTLSCEQNLNHDAMYWYRQDPGQGLRLIYYSQIVNDFQKGDIAEGYSVSREKKESFPLTVTSAQKNPTAFYLCASSIDFRSKAFFGQGTRLTVV.

This chain links TRBV4-1 with TRBJ2-7; weak D call: TRBD1 (6 bases). With 0 bases removed from V and 4 bases from J, the gap between germline ends came to 13 bases. Per germline, CDR1 MGHRA and CDR2 YSYEKL. The CDR3 spans 15 residues. CDR3 in amino acids: CASSQEYRDTYEQYF. The CDR3 coding sequence is TGCGCCAGCAGCCAAGAGTACAGGGATACGTACGAGCAGTACTTC.

The chain employs TRBV14 and TRBJ2-1, with 11 bases lining up with TRBD2. This CDR3 is built from 16 residues. Germline-derived CDR1 and CDR2 are SGHDN and FVKESK. V shed 4 bases, J shed 4 bases, and the junction held 6 bases outside the gene matches. CDR3 region: CASSLLAGGPYNEQFF. As DNA, the CDR3 is TGTGCCAGCAGCCTCCTAGCGGGAGGCCCTTACAATGAGCAGTTCTTC.

The rearrangement links TRBV7-9 to TRBJ2-7, with TRBD1 identical over 7 bases. V was clipped by 1 base and J by 0 bases; unmatched bases: 15. The CDR3 loop spans 19 amino acids. Germline-derived CDR1 and CDR2 are SEHNR and FQNEAQ (reference sequence). The DNA for the CDR3 is TGTGCCAGCAGCTTAGATACAGGGGCTGGGCGGCTCAGCTCCTACGAGCAGTACTTC. This encodes CASSLDTGAGRLSSYEQYF.

This chain's CDR3 is CASSLWGVDGYEQYF. Written as DNA, the CDR3 is TGTGCCAGCAGTTTATGGGGGGTTGACGGATACGAGCAGTACTTC. The V and J genes are TRBV28 and TRBJ2-7; D may match TRBD1 or TRBD2 (5 bases each). The CDR3 runs 15 residues. From germline, CDR1 is MDHEN and CDR2 SYDVKM. V lost 0 bases, J lost 4 bases, and 13 bases lay in between.

The V and J genes are TRBV27 and TRBJ2-3; weak D call: TRBD2 (6 bases). V lost 3 bases and J lost 2, with 12 bases in between. Germline lookup yields CDR1 MNHEY and CDR2 SMNVEV (reference sequence). The CDR3 totals 15 residues. The CDR3 bases are TGTGCCAGCAGTTTGGCCCCGGGACTCACAGATACGCAGTATTTT. It specifies CASSLAPGLTDTQYF.

The chain uses TRBV28 and TRBJ2-7; 11 positions match TRBD2. This CDR3 is 16 amino acids long. Germline CDR1 MDHEN, CDR2 SYDVKM. The junction had 5 bases not matched to a gene; V was cut back by 2 bases and J by 2 bases. In DNA, the CDR3 is TGTGCCAGCAGTTTAATAGTAGCGGGAGGGCCCTACGAGCAGTACTTC. Translation: CASSLIVAGGPYEQYF.

The V call is TRBV2, the J call TRBJ2-7; the match to TRBD1 covers 7 bases. Trimming took 6 bases from V and 5 from J; bases not matched to a gene: 7. The CDR3 is 13 amino acids. CDR1 is SNHLY and CDR2 is FYNNEI in the germline V gene. Written as DNA, the CDR3 is TGTGCCAGCAGGGCTGGGACAGTCCACGAGCAGTACTTC. Protein sequence: CASRAGTVHEQYF.

The V and J genes are TRBV19 and TRBJ2-7; 11 nucleotides align to TRBD2. The CDR3 is 15 amino acids. The J segment lost 4 bases and the V segment lost 1 base, leaving 3 bases of the junction unmatched. The germline CDR1 and CDR2 sequences are LNHDA and SQIVND (reference sequence). CDR3 amino acids: CASSIGASGRYEQYF. The CDR3, as DNA: TGTGCCAGTAGTATAGGGGCTAGCGGGAGGTACGAGCAGTACTTC.

The rearrangement links TRBV29-1 to TRBJ1-6; 9 nucleotides line up with TRBD1. Germline V gene lookup returns CDR1 SQVTM and CDR2 ANQGSEA. The CDR3 is made up of 14 amino acids. V was clipped by 5 bases and J by 6 bases; unmatched bases: 5. The CDR3 nucleotides are TGCAGCGTTAAGGACAGGGGAGGTAATTCACCCCTCCACTTT. Amino acid sequence: CSVKDRGGNSPLHF.

The chain is built from TRBV6-5 and TRBJ2-7; 12 positions match TRBD2. Germline V gives CDR1 MNHEY, CDR2 SVGAGI. Trimming cost V 9 bases and J 3 bases; bases outside gene matches: 6. This CDR3 region has 14 residues. The CDR3 reads CASSTSGGYYEQYF. The CDR3 DNA sequence: TGTGCCAGTTCGACTAGCGGGGGTTACTACGAGCAGTACTTC.

This chain connects TRBV10-3 to TRBJ1-5, with D possibly TRBD1 on 6 matching bases. The V gene's germline CDR1 is ENHRY and CDR2 SYGVKD. V was shortened by 0 bases and J by 2 bases, with 11 bases between the two germline ends. This CDR3 has 16 residues. The CDR3 DNA follows: TGTGCCATCAGTGAGTCGAAACAGGGAGGCAATCAGCCCCAGCATTTT. This codes for CAISESKQGGNQPQHF.

V gene TRBV21-1 combines with J gene TRBJ2-2; the table's D gene call, TRBD2, was not cross checked with the DNA. TRBV21-1 is tagged as a pseudogene. The CDR3 contains 23 residues. The DNA for the CDR3 is TGTGCCAGCAGCAAAGTTCCACGGACCGGGACTAGCGGAAAAGTAACGAACACCGGGGAGCTGTTTTTT. Translation gives CASSKVPRTGTSGKVTNTGELFF.

The chain recombines TRBV19 with TRBJ2-1, with TRBD1 matching over 7 bases. Germline V gene lookup returns CDR1 LNHDA and CDR2 SQIVND (reference sequence). J gave up 4 bases and V 4 bases, and 7 bases lay outside the gene matches. The CDR3 extends over 15 amino acids. In DNA form, the CDR3 reads TGTGCCAGTAGTACCCGACAGGGTGGGTACAATGAGCAGTTCTTC. Translating it yields CASSTRQGGYNEQFF.

V gene TRBV6-5 combines with J gene TRBJ2-7; D might be TRBD1 (5 bases). The CDR3 is 13 amino acids. V lost 5 bases, J lost 4 bases, and 12 bases lay in between. Germline values: CDR1 MNHEY, CDR2 SVGAGI. The CDR3 sequence is CASSRTSRYEQYF. The CDR3 region has the DNA TGTGCCAGCAGTCGGACATCCCGTTACGAGCAGTACTTC.